These 5 T cell receptor beta chains share one sample of origin, sequenced in a study of shared clonotypes between healthy human individuals. Data came from immunoSEQ multiplex PCR; TCRdb stores just in-frame clones and leaves some out. The table records around 1.1 million clones, 70% to 80% of them present only once. The specimen sequenced was memory CD4+ T cells from PBMCs. Subset indicated: CD45RA-negative fraction. These receptors were collected from a young man in good health. Some clones in this sample may be carry-over from other donors' samples.

The sample holds a few counts of this clone. This sequence joins TRBV29-1 and TRBJ2-1, with 8 bases fitting TRBD2. Germline assignment: CDR1 SQVTM and CDR2 ANQGSEA. This CDR3 has 14 residues. The ends lost 6 bases at V and 0 bases at J; junction bases unmatched: 4. The CDR3 DNA sequence: TGCAGCGTAACGGGAGGGAGCTCCTACAATGAGCAGTTCTTC. This encodes CSVTGGSSYNEQFF.

V gene TRBV5-1 combines with J gene TRBJ2-7; 14 bases agree with TRBD2. Per the germline V gene, CDR1 is SGHRS and CDR2 is YFSETQ. The trim removed 4 bases at V and 7 bases at J, leaving 4 bases unmatched. The CDR3 has 14 amino acids. DNA for the CDR3: TGCGCCAGCAGCAACGGGACTAGCGGGAGTGAGCAGTACTTC. This sequence encodes CASSNGTSGSEQYF.

This clone was detected only once. The chain joins TRBV2 to TRBJ1-1; D ambiguous. Trimming shortened V by 8 bases and J by 1 base, and 11 bases separated the two germline ends. CDR1 is SNHLY and CDR2 is FYNNEI in the germline V gene. CDR3 length: 13 residues. The CDR3 DNA reads TGTGCCAGCCCCTCGGAATGGAACACTGAAGCTTTCTTT. Amino acids: CASPSEWNTEAFF. Filled out from reference TRBV2 and TRBJ1-1, the complete variable domain reads EPEVTQTPSHQVTQMGQEVILRCVPISNHLYFYWYRQILGQKVEFLVSFYNNEISEKSEIFDDQFSVERPDGSNFTLKIRSTKLEDSAMYFCASPSEWNTEAFFGQGTRLTVV.

The chain uses TRBV4-1 and TRBJ2-3; D not certain. The germline CDR1 and CDR2 sequences are MGHRA and YSYEKL. The CDR3 sequence is 14 residues long. The V end lost 0 bases, the J end lost 4 bases, and 8 bases lay between the germline ends. The CDR3: CASSQDLGSDTQYF. The CDR3 nucleotides are TGCGCCAGCAGCCAAGACTTAGGGTCAGATACGCAGTATTTT.

The V and J genes are TRBV7-9 and TRBJ2-1, with 8 bases lining up with TRBD2. After removal of 4 bases from V and 4 bases from J, the junction contained 18 bases not matched to a gene. In germline, CDR1 is SEHNR, CDR2 FQNEAQ (reference sequence). The CDR3 extends over 19 amino acids. For the CDR3, the DNA is TGTGCCAGCAGCTCAACTGGGGGTTCTAGGCGGGAGGTTTACAATGAGCAGTTCTTC. This codes for CASSSTGGSRREVYNEQFF.